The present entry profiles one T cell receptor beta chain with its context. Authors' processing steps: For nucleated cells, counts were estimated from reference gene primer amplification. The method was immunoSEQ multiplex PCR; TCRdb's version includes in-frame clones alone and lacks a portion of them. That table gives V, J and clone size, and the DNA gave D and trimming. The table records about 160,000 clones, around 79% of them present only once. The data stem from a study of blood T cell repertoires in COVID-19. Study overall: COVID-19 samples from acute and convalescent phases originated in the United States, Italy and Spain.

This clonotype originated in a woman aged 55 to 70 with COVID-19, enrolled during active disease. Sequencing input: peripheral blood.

In DNA form, the CDR3 reads TGTGCCACCAGCAGCGGCGCGGACAGGGCGGGTAATGAAAAACTGTTTTTT. Translating gives CATSSGADRAGNEKLFF. V usage is TRBV15 and J usage is TRBJ1-4, with 8 bases lining up with TRBD1. In germline, CDR1 is LNHNV, CDR2 YYDKDF (reference sequence). CDR3 length: 17 residues. The V and J ends lost 3 bases and 4 bases, in that order; junction bases with no gene match: 10. The full variable domain, completed using reference TRBV15 and TRBJ1-4, is DAMVIQNPRYQVTQFGKPVTLSCSQTLNHNVMYWYQQKSSQAPKLLFHYYDKDFNNEADTPDNFQSRRPNTSFCFLDIRSPGLGDTAMYLCATSSGADRAGNEKLFFGSGTQLSVL.